The 18 T cell receptor beta chains below were found in one sample sequenced in a study of OX40 agonist ivuxolimab in advanced cancers. The table came from immunoSEQ multiplex PCR; TCRdb's copy has only in-frame clones and leaves some out. The sample gives 40,000 to 50,000 clones, 82% of which show up once; approximately 1.8% is in the top ten. The source material was CD4+ or CD8+ T cells sorted from blood, sampled in a trial of the OX40 agonist ivuxolimab. Source of these receptors: an adult with an advanced solid tumor such as melanoma, head and neck, liver or kidney cancer.

The chain couples TRBV19 to TRBJ2-2, with D perhaps matching TRBD2 (5 bases). V gave up 4 bases and J gave up 3 bases, with 12 bases separating them. The length of the CDR3 is 15 residues. Germline V CDR1 and CDR2: LNHDA, SQIVND (reference sequence). The CDR3, as DNA: TGTGCCAGTAGTACCCTGGCGGGTTACACCGGGGAGCTGTTTTTT. Its translation is CASSTLAGYTGELFF.

This clone was observed a few times. This rearrangement joins TRBV30 to TRBJ2-2, with unresolved D. The germline CDR1 and CDR2 sequences are GTSNPN and SVGIG (reference sequence). Deletions cut 0 bases from V and 4 bases from J, with 9 bases between. There are 14 residues in the CDR3. As DNA, the CDR3 is TGTGCCTGGAGTGTAATATGGAGCACCGGGGAGCTGTTTTTT. It codes for CAWSVIWSTGELFF.

V and J are TRBV23-1 and TRBJ1-1; TRBD1 aligns across 8 bases. TRBV23-1 is annotated as an ORF whose role is uncertain. The CDR3 covers 19 residues. V dropped 4 bases and J dropped 1; count of bases not matched to a gene: 17. The CDR3 sequence is CASSPAGQGGGRRNTEAFF. CDR3 coding DNA: TGCGCCAGCAGTCCCGCCGGACAGGGCGGTGGCAGGCGGAACACTGAAGCTTTCTTT.

This clone was counted a single time. The chain is built from TRBV19 and TRBJ1-6; D gene unclear. The CDR3 length is 13 residues. V lost 0 bases and J 13 bases, leaving 10 bases between the germline ends. Germline V CDR1 and CDR2: LNHDA, SQIVND (reference sequence). In DNA form, the CDR3 reads TGTGCCAGTAGTATAGACCACGTTGGGCCCCTCCACTTT. This gives the protein CASSIDHVGPLHF.

This CDR3 reads CASSLRVNGEAFF. CDR3 DNA sequence: TGTGCCAGCAGCTTAAGGGTAAATGGTGAAGCTTTCTTT. The chain couples TRBV7-2 to TRBJ1-1, with unresolved D. The V gene's germline CDR1 is SGHTA and CDR2 FQGNSA. Trimming removed 2 bases at V and 7 bases at J, with 11 bases between. The CDR3 extends over 13 amino acids.

This clone was seen only once. This chain connects TRBV27 to TRBJ2-6; maybe TRBD1 (6 bases). This CDR3 spans 17 amino acids. Trimming removed 5 bases from V and 0 bases from J, with 14 bases in between. The germline gives CDR1 MNHEY, CDR2 SMNVEV (reference sequence). DNA of the CDR3: TGTGCCAGCAGTCAGGGACATCTCACCTCTGGGGCCAACGTCCTGACTTTC. This sequence encodes CASSQGHLTSGANVLTF.

This chain uses TRBV7-2 with TRBJ2-5, with 8 nucleotides matching TRBD1. The germline V gene has CDR1 SGHTA and CDR2 FQGNSA. Losses at the gene ends were 0 bases for V and 7 bases for J; bases not matched to a gene: 7. The CDR3 runs to 15 residues. The CDR3 is CASSLALSGTGTQYF. The CDR3 bases are TGTGCCAGCAGCTTAGCGCTGTCCGGGACAGGGACCCAGTACTTC.

The V call is TRBV18, the J call TRBJ2-6, with D uncertain. CDR1 is KGHSH and CDR2 is LQKENI in the germline V gene. V shed 0 bases and J shed 0 bases, with 6 bases lying between them. The CDR3 has 16 residues. The CDR3 DNA reads TGTGCCAGCTCACCACCGGCGGCCTCTGGGGCCAACGTCCTGACTTTC. Amino acid sequence: CASSPPAASGANVLTF.

The chain couples TRBV19 to TRBJ1-2, with D maybe TRBD1 (6 bases). The length of the CDR3 is 11 residues. The germline V and J ends were trimmed by 6 bases and 4 bases, with 6 bases remaining between them. The germline CDR1 and CDR2 sequences are LNHDA and SQIVND (reference sequence). The DNA of the CDR3 is TGTGCCAGTAGGGGGGCCTATGGCTACACCTTC. It encodes CASRGAYGYTF.

This clone was found a few times. CDR3: CASSSPRETQYF. Here the CDR3 DNA reads TGCGCCAGCAGCTCCCCAAGGGAGACCCAGTACTTC. This chain connects TRBV5-1 to TRBJ2-5; D gene ambiguous. From germline, CDR1 is SGHRS and CDR2 YFSETQ. This CDR3 comprises 12 residues. The V end was cut by 3 bases, the J end by 5 bases, with 8 bases between.

The chain recombines TRBV19 with TRBJ1-1; D is unresolved. Germline CDR1 is LNHDA and CDR2 is SQIVND (reference sequence). V lost 1 base to trimming and J lost 9 bases, with 9 bases between them. The CDR3 covers 12 residues. The CDR3 DNA follows: TGTGCCAGTAGTATAGGGGTCCTCCAAGCTTTCTTT. Translating it yields CASSIGVLQAFF.

The rearrangement joins TRBV9 to TRBJ2-2; D tentatively reads TRBD1 or TRBD2 (5 bases each). V lost 5 bases to trimming and J lost 4 bases, with 15 bases between them. The CDR3 loop spans 15 amino acids. Germline lookup yields CDR1 SGDLS and CDR2 YYNGEE. As DNA, the CDR3 is TGTGCCAGCAGACCTTCGGGGCCGGGCACCGGGGAGCTGTTTTTT. Amino acids: CASRPSGPGTGELFF.

The chain uses TRBV18 and TRBJ2-1; no clear D gene. V lost 3 bases and J 0 bases, leaving 12 bases between the germline ends. The CDR3 contains 16 residues. CDR1 KGHSH and CDR2 LQKENI come from the germline V gene. DNA for the CDR3: TGTGCCAGCTCACCTCTAAAGAGGTTCTCCTACAATGAGCAGTTCTTC. Its protein is CASSPLKRFSYNEQFF.

The rearrangement uses TRBV13 and TRBJ2-3; weak D call: TRBD2 (5 bases). Germline V lookup: CDR1 PRHDT, CDR2 FYEKMQ (reference sequence). Trimming removed 5 bases from V and 0 bases from J, with 18 bases in between. The CDR3 loop spans 17 amino acids. CDR3 sequence reads: CASSPRRGKASTDTQYF. The CDR3 bases are TGTGCCAGCAGCCCCCGGAGAGGGAAGGCTAGCACAGATACGCAGTATTTT.

The gene calls are TRBV2 and TRBJ2-5; 8 bases align to TRBD1. Germline lookup yields CDR1 SNHLY and CDR2 FYNNEI. The trim removed 7 bases at V and 6 bases at J, leaving 7 bases unmatched. The CDR3 sequence is 13 residues long. The CDR3 nucleotides are TGTGCCAGCATCAGAGACAGGGGTCAGACCCAGTACTTC. It translates to CASIRDRGQTQYF. Full variable domain (remainder filled in from reference TRBV2 and TRBJ2-5): EPEVTQTPSHQVTQMGQEVILRCVPISNHLYFYWYRQILGQKVEFLVSFYNNEISEKSEIFDDQFSVERPDGSNFTLKIRSTKLEDSAMYFCASIRDRGQTQYFGPGTRLLVL.

V and J are TRBV5-6 and TRBJ2-3; a possible D gene is TRBD2 (5 bases). This CDR3 comprises 17 residues. V was cut by 0 bases and J by 1 base, with 15 bases left in between. Germline assignment: CDR1 SGHDT and CDR2 YYEEEE. CDR3 in amino acids: CASSLVGSVGGTDTQYF. The CDR3 coding sequence is TGTGCCAGCAGCTTGGTTGGTAGCGTCGGGGGCACAGATACGCAGTATTTT.

The V call is TRBV7-6, the J call TRBJ2-1; TRBD2 agrees at 9 bases. J lost 2 bases, V lost 1 base, and 3 bases had no gene match. The CDR3 is made up of 16 amino acids. The germline gives CDR1 SGHVS, CDR2 FNYEAQ. CDR3 in DNA: TGTGCCAGCAGCTTAGGTGGCGGGGGGGCCTACAATGAGCAGTTCTTC. It is translated as CASSLGGGGAYNEQFF.

The chain employs TRBV5-4 and TRBJ1-1, with D perhaps matching TRBD1 (6 bases). Germline V gene data show CDR1 as SGHNT and CDR2 as YYREEE (reference sequence). CDR3 size: 14 residues. V was shortened by 0 bases and J by 4 bases, with 10 bases between the two germline ends. The CDR3 DNA reads as TGTGCCAGCAGCTTGGACAGGGCGGTCACTGAAGCTTTCTTT. This gives the protein CASSLDRAVTEAFF.